This T cell receptor beta chain derives from a study of TIL therapy for anti-PD-1-resistant metastatic lung cancer (dated by TCRdb to 2020 to 2022). With regard to the full study: Tumors were collected before any PD-1/PD-L1 blockade, after which patients were given nivolumab, and patients who progressed were given lymphodepletion, an infusion of expanded TIL and IL-2. A median non-synonymous tumor mutation burden of around 1.5 mutations per megabase was determined across the cohort by whole-exome sequencing. Clonotypes were tracked across tumor, expanded TIL product and serial blood samples by T cell receptor beta sequencing of tumor and peripheral blood. A median age of 54 years (range about 38-75) and a median tumor PD-L1 proportion score of approximately 6% were recorded among enrolled patients. The cohort was predominantly lung adenocarcinoma, with several EGFR-mutant and two ALK-rearranged tumors, and half of patients were current or former smokers.

Read against the paper, the sample's time point label means: pre-treatment sample, taken before nivolumab and TIL therapy. Adults with stage 4 NSCLC were enrolled in a dual-center phase I trial from late 2017 to early 2020. The samples were obtained from a phase I trial that was single-arm and open-label and tested tumor-infiltrating lymphocyte therapy combined with nivolumab in advanced non-small cell lung cancer. Mononuclear cells from blood collected in EDTA tubes were isolated on a Ficoll gradient and snap-frozen as pellets, and DNA was then extracted using a Qiagen mini-prep kit. Details on this clone: Its antigen is still unknown. Per-base qualities were not stored, and no clone one base away is much larger.

TCR beta CDR3 regions were amplified from genomic DNA by bias-controlled multiplex PCR with the immunoSEQ v3 hsTCRB kit. TCR libraries were sequenced on an Illumina NextSeq 500 to 1.5 million to 2.5 million read pairs for survey level or roughly 4.5-6 million for deep level. The original pipeline was this. V, D and J genes were assigned, non-productive sequences were removed, and clonality was reported by immunoSEQ Analyzer software. Repertoires were compared by productive Simpson clonality and by the Morisita overlap index of productive TRB rearrangements between infused TIL and blood. The absolute count of a clonotype in blood was estimated by multiplying the lymphocyte count by the CD3+ fraction and by the productive frequency of the clone. TCRdb limited this immuneACCESS table to in-frame rearrangements with V and J called. A share of clones is missing; checked studies link under half to unresolved V genes, and the rest is unexplained. The V and J calls and clone size come from that table; D and trimming were worked out from the DNA. This sample is represented by about 16,000 clones; over 65% of them were singletons. Jointly, the top ten make up 36% of the sample.

Here is what the overall study found, with its caveats: Generalizability was limited because the cohort was highly selected, with more treatment-naive, never-smoker and oncogene-addicted patients included than is typical. The study protocol defined all tumor marker inferences as exploratory. The baseline peripheral repertoire was partially replaced by infused TIL clonotypes, which then decayed over months, and no apparent association between persistence and response was found.

The origin of this receptor is a person aged 30 to 80 with non-small cell lung cancer. The specimen comprised blood, sampled at baseline.

DNA sequence: TGCAGCGTTGTTGGCATGGCAGATACGCAGTATTTT. This is translated as CSVVGMADTQYF. The rearranged chain carries TRBV29-1 and TRBJ2-3; the D gene is unclear. CDR1 and CDR2 (SQVTM, ANQGSEA) derive from the germline V gene. CDR3 length: 12 amino acids, cysteine to phenylalanine. The retained sequence is limited to the CDR3, 36 bases, with the frame set at the first base. V was cut back by 4 bases and J by 4 bases, leaving a gap of 9 bases between them.